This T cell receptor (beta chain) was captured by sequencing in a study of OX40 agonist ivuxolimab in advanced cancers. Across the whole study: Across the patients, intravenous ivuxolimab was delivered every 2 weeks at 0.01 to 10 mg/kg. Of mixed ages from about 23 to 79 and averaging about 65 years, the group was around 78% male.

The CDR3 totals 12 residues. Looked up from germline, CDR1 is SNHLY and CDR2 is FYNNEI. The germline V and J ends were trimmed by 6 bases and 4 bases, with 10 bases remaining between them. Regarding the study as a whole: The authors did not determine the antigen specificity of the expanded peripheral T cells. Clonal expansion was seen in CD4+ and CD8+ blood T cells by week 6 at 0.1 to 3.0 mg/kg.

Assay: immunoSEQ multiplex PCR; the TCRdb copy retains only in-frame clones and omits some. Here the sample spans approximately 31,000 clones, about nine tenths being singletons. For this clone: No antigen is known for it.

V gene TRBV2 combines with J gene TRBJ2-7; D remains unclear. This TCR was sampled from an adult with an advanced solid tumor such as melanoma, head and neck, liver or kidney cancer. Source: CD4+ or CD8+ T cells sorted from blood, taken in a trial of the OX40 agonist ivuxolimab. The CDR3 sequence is CASSVESYEQYF. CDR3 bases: TGTGCCAGCAGCGTGGAGTCTTACGAGCAGTACTTC. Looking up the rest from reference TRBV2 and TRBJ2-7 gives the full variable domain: EPEVTQTPSHQVTQMGQEVILRCVPISNHLYFYWYRQILGQKVEFLVSFYNNEISEKSEIFDDQFSVERPDGSNFTLKIRSTKLEDSAMYFCASSVESYEQYFGPGTRLTVT.